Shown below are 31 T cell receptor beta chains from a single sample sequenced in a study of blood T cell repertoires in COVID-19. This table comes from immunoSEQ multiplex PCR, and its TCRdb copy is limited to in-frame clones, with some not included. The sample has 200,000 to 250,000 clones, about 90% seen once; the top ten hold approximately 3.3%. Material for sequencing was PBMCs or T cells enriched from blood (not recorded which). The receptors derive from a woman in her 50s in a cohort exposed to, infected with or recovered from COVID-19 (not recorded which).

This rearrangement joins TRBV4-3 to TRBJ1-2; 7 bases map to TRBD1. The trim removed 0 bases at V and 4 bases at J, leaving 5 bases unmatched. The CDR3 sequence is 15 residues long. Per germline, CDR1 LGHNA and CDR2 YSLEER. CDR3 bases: TGCGCCAGCAGCCAAGAAACGGGACAGCCCTATGGCTACACCTTC. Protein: CASSQETGQPYGYTF.

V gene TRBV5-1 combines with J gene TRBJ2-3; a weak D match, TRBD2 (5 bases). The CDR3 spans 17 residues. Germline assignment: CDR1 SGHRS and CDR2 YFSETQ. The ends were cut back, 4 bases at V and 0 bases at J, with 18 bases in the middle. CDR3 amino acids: CASSGIVASPSTDTQYF. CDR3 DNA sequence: TGCGCCAGCAGCGGTATTGTGGCTAGCCCAAGCACAGATACGCAGTATTTT.

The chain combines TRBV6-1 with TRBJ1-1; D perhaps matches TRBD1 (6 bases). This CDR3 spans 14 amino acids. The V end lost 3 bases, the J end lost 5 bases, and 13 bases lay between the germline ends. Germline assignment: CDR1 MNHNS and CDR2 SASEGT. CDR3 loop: CASSDTGRRTEAFF. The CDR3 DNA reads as TGTGCCAGCAGTGATACAGGGCGACGGACTGAAGCTTTCTTT.

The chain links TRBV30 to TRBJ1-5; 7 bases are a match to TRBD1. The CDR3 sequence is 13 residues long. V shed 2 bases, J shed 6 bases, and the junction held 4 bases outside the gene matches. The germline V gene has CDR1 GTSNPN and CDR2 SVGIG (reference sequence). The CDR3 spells CAWSRQGGQPQHF. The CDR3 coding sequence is TGTGCCTGGAGTCGACAGGGCGGTCAGCCCCAGCATTTT.

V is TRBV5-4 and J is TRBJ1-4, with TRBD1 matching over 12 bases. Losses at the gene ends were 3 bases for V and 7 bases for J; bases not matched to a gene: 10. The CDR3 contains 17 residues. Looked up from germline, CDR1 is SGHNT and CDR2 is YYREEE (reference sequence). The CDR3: CASSSGGTGGAGEKLFF. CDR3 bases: TGTGCCAGCAGCTCCGGAGGGACAGGGGGCGCGGGTGAAAAACTGTTTTTT.

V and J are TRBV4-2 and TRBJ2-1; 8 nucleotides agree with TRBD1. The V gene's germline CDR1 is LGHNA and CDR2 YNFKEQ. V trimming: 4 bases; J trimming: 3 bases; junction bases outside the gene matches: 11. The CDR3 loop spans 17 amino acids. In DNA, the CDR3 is TGTGCCAGCAGCCGAAAAACGGACAGGGTAGGCTACAATGAGCAGTTCTTC. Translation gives CASSRKTDRVGYNEQFF.

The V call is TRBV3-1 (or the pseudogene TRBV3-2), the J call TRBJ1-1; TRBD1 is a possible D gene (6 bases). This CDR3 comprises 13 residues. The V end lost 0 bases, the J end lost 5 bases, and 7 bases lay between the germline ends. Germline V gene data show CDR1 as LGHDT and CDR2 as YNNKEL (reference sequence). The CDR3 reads CASSQDQGTEAFF. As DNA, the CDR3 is TGTGCCAGCAGCCAAGACCAGGGGACTGAAGCTTTCTTT.

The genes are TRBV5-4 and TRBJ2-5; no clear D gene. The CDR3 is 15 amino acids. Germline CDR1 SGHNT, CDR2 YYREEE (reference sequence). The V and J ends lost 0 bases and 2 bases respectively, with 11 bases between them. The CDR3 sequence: CASSLEGGKQETQYF. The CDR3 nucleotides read TGTGCCAGCAGCTTGGAAGGCGGAAAACAAGAGACCCAGTACTTC. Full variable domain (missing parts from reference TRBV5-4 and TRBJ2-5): ETGVTQSPTHLIKTRGQQVTLRCSSQSGHNTVSWYQQALGQGPQFIFQYYREEENGRGNFPPRFSGLQFPNYSSELNVNALELDDSALYLCASSLEGGKQETQYFGPGTRLLVL.

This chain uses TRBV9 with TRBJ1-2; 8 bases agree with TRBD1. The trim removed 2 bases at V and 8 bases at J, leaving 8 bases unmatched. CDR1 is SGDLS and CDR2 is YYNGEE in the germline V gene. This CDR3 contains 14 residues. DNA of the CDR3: TGTGCCAGCAGCGTGACAGGGGCGGGAGAAGGCTACACCTTC. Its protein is CASSVTGAGEGYTF.

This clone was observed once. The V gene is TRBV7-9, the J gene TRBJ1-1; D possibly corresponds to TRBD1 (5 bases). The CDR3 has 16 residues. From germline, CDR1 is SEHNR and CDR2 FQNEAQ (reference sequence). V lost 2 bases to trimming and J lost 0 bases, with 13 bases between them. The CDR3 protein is CASSLKGIPMNTEAFF. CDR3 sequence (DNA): TGTGCCAGCAGCTTAAAGGGGATTCCCATGAACACTGAAGCTTTCTTT.

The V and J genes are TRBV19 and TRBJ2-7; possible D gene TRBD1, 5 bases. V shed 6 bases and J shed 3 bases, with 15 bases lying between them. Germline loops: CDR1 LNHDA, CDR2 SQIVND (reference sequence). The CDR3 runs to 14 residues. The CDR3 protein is CASSLDKWDYEQYF. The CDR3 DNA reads TGTGCCAGTAGCTTGGACAAATGGGACTACGAGCAGTACTTC.

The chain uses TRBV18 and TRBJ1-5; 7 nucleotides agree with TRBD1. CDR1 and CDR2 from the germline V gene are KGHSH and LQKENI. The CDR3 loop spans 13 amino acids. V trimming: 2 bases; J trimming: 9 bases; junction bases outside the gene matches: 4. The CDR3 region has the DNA TGTGCCAGCTCACCAGACAGGGCAGCGCCCCAGCATTTT. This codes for CASSPDRAAPQHF. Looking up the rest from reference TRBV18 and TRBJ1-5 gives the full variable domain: NAGVMQNPRHLVRRRGQEARLRCSPMKGHSHVYWYRQLPEEGLKFMVYLQKENIIDESGMPKERFSAEFPKEGPSILRIQQVVRGDSAAYFCASSPDRAAPQHFGDGTRLSIL.

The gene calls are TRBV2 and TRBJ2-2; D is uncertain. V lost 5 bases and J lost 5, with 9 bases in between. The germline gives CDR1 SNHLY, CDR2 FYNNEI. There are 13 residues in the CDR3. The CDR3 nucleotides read TGTGCCAGCAGTCCCGAGACTACCGGGGAGCTGTTTTTT. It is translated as CASSPETTGELFF.

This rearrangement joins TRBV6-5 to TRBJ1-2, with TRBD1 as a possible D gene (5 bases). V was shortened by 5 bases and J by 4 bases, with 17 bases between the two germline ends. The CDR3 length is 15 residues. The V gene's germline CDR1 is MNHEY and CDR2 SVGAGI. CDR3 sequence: CASSRKSGFSYGYTF. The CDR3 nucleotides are TGTGCCAGCAGTCGAAAATCAGGGTTTAGCTATGGCTACACCTTC.

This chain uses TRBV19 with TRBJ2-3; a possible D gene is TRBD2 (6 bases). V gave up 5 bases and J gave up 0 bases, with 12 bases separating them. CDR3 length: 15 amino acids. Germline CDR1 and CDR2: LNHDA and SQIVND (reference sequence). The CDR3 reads CASSLGGPSTDTQYF. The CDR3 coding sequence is TGTGCCAGTAGTTTGGGGGGTCCAAGCACAGATACGCAGTATTTT.

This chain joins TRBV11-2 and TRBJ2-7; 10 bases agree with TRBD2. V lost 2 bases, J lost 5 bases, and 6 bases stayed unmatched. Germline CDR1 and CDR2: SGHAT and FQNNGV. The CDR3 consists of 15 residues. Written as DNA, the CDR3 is TGTGCCAGCAGCTTACAAAGCGGGGGGGCGCACGAGCAGTACTTC. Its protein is CASSLQSGGAHEQYF.

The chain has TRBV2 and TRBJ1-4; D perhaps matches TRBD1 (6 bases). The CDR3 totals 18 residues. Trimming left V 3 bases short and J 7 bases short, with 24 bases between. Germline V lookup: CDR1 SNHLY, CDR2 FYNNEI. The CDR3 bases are TGTGCCAGCAGTGAGCCCCTACTCTGGGGGGGGGCCAGTGAAAAACTGTTTTTT. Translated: CASSEPLLWGGASEKLFF. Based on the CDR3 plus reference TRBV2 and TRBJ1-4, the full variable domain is EPEVTQTPSHQVTQMGQEVILRCVPISNHLYFYWYRQILGQKVEFLVSFYNNEISEKSEIFDDQFSVERPDGSNFTLKIRSTKLEDSAMYFCASSEPLLWGGASEKLFFGSGTQLSVL.

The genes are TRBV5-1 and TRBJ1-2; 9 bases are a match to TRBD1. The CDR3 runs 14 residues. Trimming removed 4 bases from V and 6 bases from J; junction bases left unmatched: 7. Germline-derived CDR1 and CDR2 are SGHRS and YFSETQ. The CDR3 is CASSPTGGANGYTF. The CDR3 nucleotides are TGCGCCAGCAGCCCCACAGGGGGCGCGAATGGCTACACCTTC.

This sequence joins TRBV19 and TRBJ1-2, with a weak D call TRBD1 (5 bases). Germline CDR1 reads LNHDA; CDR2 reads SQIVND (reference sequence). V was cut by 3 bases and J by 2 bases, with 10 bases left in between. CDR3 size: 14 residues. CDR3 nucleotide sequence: TGTGCCAGTAGTATCTCGACAGAGAACTATGGCTACACCTTC. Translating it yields CASSISTENYGYTF.

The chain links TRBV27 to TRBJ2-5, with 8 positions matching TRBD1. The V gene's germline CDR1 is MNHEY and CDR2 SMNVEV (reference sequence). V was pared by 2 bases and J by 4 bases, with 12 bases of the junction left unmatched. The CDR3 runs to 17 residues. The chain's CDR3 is CASSLGTTGGIRETQYF. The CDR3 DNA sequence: TGTGCCAGCAGTTTAGGGACCACAGGGGGGATTAGAGAGACCCAGTACTTC.

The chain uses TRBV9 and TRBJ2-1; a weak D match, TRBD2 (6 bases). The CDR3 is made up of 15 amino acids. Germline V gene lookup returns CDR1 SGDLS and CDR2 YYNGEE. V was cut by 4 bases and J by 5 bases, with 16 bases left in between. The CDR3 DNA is TGTGCCAGCAGCTTCTGGGACGGAGGGCACAATGAGCAGTTCTTC. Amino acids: CASSFWDGGHNEQFF.

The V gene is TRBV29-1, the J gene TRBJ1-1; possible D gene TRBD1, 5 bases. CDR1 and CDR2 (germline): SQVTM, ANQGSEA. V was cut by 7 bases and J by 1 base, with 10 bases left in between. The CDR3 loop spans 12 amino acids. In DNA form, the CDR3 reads TGCAGCGCACGACAGACGAACACTGAAGCTTTCTTT. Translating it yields CSARQTNTEAFF.

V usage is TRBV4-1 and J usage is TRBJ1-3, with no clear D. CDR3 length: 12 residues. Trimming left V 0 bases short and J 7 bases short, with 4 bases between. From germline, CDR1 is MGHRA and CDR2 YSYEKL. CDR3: CASSQDSNTIYF. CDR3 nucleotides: TGCGCCAGCAGCCAAGATAGTAACACCATATATTTT.

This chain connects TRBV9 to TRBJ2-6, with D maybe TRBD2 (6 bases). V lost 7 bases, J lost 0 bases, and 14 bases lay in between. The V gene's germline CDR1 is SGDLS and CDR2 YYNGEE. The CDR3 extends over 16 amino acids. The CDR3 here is CASAEGGISGANVLTF. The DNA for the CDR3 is TGTGCCAGCGCGGAAGGCGGGATCTCTGGGGCCAACGTCCTGACTTTC. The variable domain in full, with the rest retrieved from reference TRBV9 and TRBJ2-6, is DSGVTQTPKHLITATGQRVTLRCSPRSGDLSVYWYQQSLDQGLQFLIQYYNGEERAKGNILERFSAQQFPDLHSELNLSSLELGDSALYFCASAEGGISGANVLTFGAGSRLTVL.

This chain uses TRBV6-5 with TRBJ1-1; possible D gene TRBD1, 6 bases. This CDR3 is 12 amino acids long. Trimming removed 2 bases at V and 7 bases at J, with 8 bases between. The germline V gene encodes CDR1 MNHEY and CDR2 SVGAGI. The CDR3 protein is CASSYGQREAFF. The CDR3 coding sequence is TGTGCCAGCAGTTACGGACAGCGTGAAGCTTTCTTT.

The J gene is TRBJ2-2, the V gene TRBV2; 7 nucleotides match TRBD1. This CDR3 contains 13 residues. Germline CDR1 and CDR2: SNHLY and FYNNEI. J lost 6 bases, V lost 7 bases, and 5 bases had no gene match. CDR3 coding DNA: TGTGCCAGCACCCGCGACAGGGCCGGGGAGCTGTTTTTT. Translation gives CASTRDRAGELFF.

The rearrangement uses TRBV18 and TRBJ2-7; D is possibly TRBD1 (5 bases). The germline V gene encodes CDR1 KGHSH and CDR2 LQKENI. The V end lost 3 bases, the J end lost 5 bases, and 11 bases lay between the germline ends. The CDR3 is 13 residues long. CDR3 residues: CASSPWQGNEQYF. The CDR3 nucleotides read TGTGCCAGCTCACCGTGGCAGGGCAACGAGCAGTACTTC.

As DNA, the CDR3 is TGTGCCAGCAGGGCACCCTACAATGAGCAGTTCTTC. Protein: CASRAPYNEQFF. This chain links TRBV27 with TRBJ2-1; unclear D gene. CDR1 is MNHEY and CDR2 is SMNVEV in the germline V gene (reference sequence). The CDR3 sequence is 12 residues long. Trimming shortened V by 6 bases and J by 2 bases, and 5 bases separated the two germline ends.

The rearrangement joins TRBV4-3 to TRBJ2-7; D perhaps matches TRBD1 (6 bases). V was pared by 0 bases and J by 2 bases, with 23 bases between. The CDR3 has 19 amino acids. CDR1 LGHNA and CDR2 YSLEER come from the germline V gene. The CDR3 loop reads CASSQDPPRSGTLPYEQYF. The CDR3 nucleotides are TGCGCCAGCAGCCAAGATCCCCCGAGGTCCGGGACACTTCCCTACGAGCAGTACTTC.

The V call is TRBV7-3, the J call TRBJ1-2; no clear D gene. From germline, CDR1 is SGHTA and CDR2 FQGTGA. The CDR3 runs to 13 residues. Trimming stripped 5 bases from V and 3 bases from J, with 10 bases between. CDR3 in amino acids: CASSPSVDYGYTF. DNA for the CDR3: TGTGCCAGCAGCCCCTCAGTTGACTATGGCTACACCTTC. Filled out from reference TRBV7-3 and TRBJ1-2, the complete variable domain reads GAGVSQTPSNKVTEKGKYVELRCDPISGHTALYWYRQSLGQGPEFLIYFQGTGAADDSGLPNDRFFAVRPEGSVSTLKIQRTERGDSAVYLCASSPSVDYGYTFGSGTRLTVV.

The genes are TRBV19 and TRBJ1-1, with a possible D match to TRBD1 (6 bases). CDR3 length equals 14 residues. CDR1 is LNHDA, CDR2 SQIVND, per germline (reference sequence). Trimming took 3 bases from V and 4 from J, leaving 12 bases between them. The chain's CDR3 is CASSMTGSGTEAFF. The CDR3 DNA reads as TGTGCCAGTAGTATGACAGGAAGCGGCACTGAAGCTTTCTTT.